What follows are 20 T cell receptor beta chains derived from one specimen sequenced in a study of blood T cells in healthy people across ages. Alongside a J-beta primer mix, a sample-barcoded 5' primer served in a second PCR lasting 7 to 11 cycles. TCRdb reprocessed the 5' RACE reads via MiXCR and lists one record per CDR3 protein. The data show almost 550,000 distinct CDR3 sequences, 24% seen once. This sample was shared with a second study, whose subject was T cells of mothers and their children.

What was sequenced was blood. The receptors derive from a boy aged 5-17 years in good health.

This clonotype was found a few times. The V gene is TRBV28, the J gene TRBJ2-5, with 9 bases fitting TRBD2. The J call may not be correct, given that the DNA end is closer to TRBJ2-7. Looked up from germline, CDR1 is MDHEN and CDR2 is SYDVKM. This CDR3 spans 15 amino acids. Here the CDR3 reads CASSPLGLAGYEQYF. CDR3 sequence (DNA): TGTGCCAGCAGTCCGTTGGGACTAGCCGGCTACGAGCAGTACTTC.

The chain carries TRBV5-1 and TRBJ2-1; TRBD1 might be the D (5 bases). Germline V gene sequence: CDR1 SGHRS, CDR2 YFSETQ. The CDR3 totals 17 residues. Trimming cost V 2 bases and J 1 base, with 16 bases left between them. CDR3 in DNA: TGCGCCAGCAGCTTTAGTCCCCAGGGTCGATCCTACAATGAGCAGTTCTTC. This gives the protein CASSFSPQGRSYNEQFF.

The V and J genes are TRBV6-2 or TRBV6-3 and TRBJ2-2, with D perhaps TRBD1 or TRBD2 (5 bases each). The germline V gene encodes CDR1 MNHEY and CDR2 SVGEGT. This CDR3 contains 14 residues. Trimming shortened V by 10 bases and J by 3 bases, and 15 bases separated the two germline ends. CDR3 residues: CATTSGAYTGELFF. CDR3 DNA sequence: TGTGCCACCACTAGTGGGGCCTACACCGGGGAGCTGTTTTTT.

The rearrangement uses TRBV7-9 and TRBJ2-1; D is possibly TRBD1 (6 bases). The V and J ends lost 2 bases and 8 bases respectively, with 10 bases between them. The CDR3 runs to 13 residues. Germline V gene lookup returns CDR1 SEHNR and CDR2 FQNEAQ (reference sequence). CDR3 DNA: TGTGCCAGCAGCTTAAATGGGGGCCATGAGCAGTTCTTC. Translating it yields CASSLNGGHEQFF.

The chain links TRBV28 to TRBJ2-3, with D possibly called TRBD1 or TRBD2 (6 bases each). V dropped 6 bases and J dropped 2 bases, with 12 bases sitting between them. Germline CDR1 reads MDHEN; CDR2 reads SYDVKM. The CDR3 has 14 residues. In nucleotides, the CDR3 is TGTGCCAGCAGCCCGGGGGCGATCACAGATACGCAGTATTTT. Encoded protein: CASSPGAITDTQYF.

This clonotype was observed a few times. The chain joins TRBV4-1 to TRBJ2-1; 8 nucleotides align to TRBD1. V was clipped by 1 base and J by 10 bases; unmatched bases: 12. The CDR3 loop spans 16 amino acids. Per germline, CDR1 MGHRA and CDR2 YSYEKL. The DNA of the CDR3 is TGCGCCAGCAGCCAAGTTTTCAGATCTAGGACAGGGGAGCAGTTCTTC. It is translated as CASSQVFRSRTGEQFF.

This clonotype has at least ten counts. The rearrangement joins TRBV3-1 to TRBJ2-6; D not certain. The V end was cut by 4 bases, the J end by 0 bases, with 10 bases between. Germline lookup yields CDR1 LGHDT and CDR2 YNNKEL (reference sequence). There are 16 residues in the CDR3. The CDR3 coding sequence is TGTGCCAGCAGCCTTGGAAGGGCCTCTGGGGCCAACGTCCTGACTTTC. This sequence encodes CASSLGRASGANVLTF.

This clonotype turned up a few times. The CDR3 DNA is TGCAGTGCCGAGGGACAGGCTATAAACTACGAGCAGTACTTC. Translating gives CSAEGQAINYEQYF. The genes are TRBV20-1 and TRBJ2-7; TRBD1 aligns across 8 bases. The CDR3 runs to 14 residues. The V gene's germline CDR1 is DFQATT and CDR2 SNEGSKA (reference sequence). With 6 bases clipped from V and 3 bases from J, the junction kept 10 bases outside the gene matches.

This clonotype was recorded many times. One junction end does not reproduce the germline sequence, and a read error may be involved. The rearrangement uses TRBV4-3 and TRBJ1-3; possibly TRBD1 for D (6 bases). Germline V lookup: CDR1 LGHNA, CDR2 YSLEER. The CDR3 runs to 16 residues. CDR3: CAGSQAGQIGGNTIYF. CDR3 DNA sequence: TGCGCCGGCAGCCAAGCCGGACAGATAGGTGGAAACACCATATATTTT.

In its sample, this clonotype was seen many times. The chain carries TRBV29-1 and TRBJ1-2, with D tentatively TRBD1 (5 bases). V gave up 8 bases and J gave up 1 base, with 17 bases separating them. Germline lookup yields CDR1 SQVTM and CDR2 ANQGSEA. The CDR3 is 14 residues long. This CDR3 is CSTEAGGSNYGYTF. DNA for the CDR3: TGCAGCACCGAAGCCGGGGGGAGTAACTATGGCTACACCTTC.

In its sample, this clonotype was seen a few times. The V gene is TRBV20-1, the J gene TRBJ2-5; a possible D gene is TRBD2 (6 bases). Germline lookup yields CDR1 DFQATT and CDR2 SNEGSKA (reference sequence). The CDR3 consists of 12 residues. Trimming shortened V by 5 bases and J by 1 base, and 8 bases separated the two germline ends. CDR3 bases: TGCAGTGCTCGCGGGGCCCAAGAGACCCAGTACTTC. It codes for CSARGAQETQYF.

Written as DNA, the CDR3 is TGTGCCACCAGTGATTCCCTTTTCTATGAGCAGTTCTTC. Amino acid sequence: CATSDSLFYEQFF. V is TRBV24-1 and J is TRBJ2-1, with D unresolved. CDR3 size: 13 residues. Trimming removed 2 bases at V and 8 bases at J, with 9 bases between. In germline, CDR1 is KGHDR, CDR2 SFDVKD.

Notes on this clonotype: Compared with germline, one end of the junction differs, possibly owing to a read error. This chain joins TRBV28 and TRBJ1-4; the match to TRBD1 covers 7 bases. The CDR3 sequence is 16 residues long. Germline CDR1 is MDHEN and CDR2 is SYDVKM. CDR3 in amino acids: CASSSDRRTENEKLFF. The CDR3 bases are TGTGCCAGCAGTTCGGACAGGAGGACCGAAAATGAAAAACTATTTTTT.

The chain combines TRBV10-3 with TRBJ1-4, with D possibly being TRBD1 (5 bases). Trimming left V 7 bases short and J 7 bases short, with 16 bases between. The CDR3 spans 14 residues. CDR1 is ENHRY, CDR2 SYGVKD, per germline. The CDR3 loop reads CAIKRQIPFEKLFF. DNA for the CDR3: TGTGCCATCAAGAGACAGATCCCCTTTGAAAAACTGTTTTTT.

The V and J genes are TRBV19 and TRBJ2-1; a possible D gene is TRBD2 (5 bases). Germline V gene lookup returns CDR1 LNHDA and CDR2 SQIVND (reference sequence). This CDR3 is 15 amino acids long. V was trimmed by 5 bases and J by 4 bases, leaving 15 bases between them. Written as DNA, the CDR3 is TGTGCCAGTAGTTTGAGGTTCGGACTTTACAATGAGCAGTTCTTC. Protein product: CASSLRFGLYNEQFF. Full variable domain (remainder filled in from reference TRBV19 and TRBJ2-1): DGGITQSPKYLFRKEGQNVTLSCEQNLNHDAMYWYRQDPGQGLRLIYYSQIVNDFQKGDIAEGYSVSREKKESFPLTVTSAQKNPTAFYLCASSLRFGLYNEQFFGPGTRLTVL.

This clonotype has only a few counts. The CDR3 region is CASRRGWETTNEKLFF. The CDR3 DNA reads TGTGCCAGCAGGAGGGGCTGGGAGACAACTAATGAAAAACTGTTTTTT. The chain combines TRBV7-9 with TRBJ1-4; D perhaps matches TRBD1 (5 bases). Germline CDR1 and CDR2: SEHNR and FQNEAQ (reference sequence). The CDR3 contains 16 residues. Trimming took 6 bases from V and 0 from J, leaving 14 bases between them.

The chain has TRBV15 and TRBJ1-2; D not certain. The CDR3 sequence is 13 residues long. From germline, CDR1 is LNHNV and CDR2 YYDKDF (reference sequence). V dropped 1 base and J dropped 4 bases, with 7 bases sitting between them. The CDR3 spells CATSRAESYGYTF. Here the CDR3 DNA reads TGTGCCACCAGCAGAGCTGAAAGCTATGGCTACACCTTC. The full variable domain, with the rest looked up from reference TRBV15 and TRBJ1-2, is DAMVIQNPRYQVTQFGKPVTLSCSQTLNHNVMYWYQQKSSQAPKLLFHYYDKDFNNEADTPDNFQSRRPNTSFCFLDIRSPGLGDTAMYLCATSRAESYGYTFGSGTRLTVV.

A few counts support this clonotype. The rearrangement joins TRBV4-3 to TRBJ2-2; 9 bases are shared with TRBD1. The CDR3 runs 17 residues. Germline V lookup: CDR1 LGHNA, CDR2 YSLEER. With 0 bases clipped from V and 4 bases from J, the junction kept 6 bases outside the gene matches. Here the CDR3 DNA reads TGCGCCAGCAGCCAAGATTTGACAGGGGGAGCCACCGGGGAGCTGTTTTTT. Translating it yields CASSQDLTGGATGELFF.

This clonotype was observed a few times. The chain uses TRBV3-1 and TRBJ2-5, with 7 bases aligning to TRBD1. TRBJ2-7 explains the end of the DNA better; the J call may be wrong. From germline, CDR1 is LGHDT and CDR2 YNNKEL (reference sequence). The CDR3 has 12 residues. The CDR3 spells CASSTTGVEQYF. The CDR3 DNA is TGTGCCAGCAGCACAACAGGGGTCGAGCAGTACTTC.

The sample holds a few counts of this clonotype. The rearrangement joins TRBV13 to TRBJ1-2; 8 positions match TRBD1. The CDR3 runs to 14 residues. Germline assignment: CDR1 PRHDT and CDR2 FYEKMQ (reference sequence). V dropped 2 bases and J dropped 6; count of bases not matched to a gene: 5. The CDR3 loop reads CASSLTGGEDGYTF. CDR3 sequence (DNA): TGTGCCAGCAGCTTAACAGGGGGGGAGGATGGCTACACCTTC.